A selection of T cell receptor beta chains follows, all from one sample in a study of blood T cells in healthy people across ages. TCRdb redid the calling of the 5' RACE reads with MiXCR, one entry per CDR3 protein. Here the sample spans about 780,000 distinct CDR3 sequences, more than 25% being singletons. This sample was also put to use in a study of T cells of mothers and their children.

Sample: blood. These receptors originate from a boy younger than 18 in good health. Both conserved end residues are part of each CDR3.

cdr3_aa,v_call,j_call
CASSEGIAQETQYF,TRBV6-1,TRBJ2-5
CASIYPGTPYEQYF,TRBV6-1,TRBJ2-7
CAISGGDSGIYGYTF,TRBV10-3,TRBJ1-2
CASSGPGQGGYGYTF,TRBV25-1,TRBJ1-2
CSAREGTAGNIQYF,TRBV20-1,TRBJ2-4
CATSSRGPRTGEQYF,TRBV15,TRBJ2-7
CSARDRSQGTRLNTEAFF,TRBV20-1,TRBJ1-1
CSVEGAYRARARNIQYF,TRBV29-1,TRBJ2-4
CASSYSDFYEQYF,TRBV6-5,NA
CASSIQAGNTGELFF,TRBV6-6,TRBJ2-2
CASSPELNVNTEAFF,TRBV6-5,TRBJ1-1
CASSTGTAPMNYGYTF,TRBV5-5,TRBJ1-2
CSARDTEVRETQYF,TRBV20-1,NA
CASSQGLPGTGELFF,TRBV18,TRBJ2-2
CASSFGANEQYF,TRBV7-9,NA
CASSVSTGFFEQYF,TRBV7-2,TRBJ2-7
CASITSRFYGYTF,TRBV28,TRBJ1-2
CASRRTGGLINEQFF,TRBV6-2/TRBV6-3,NA
CASSLVLAGRVDVTQYF,TRBV5-1,TRBJ2-5
CASTRAGGDEQYF,TRBV5-1,TRBJ2-7
CASSLTSGRDTGELFF,TRBV5-1,TRBJ2-2
CASSQDRTGNYGYTF,TRBV4-2,TRBJ1-2
CASSQGMQGKEKLFF,TRBV4-1,TRBJ1-4
CASSQDIGETQCF,TRBV3-1,TRBJ2-5
CSVPGLYGYTF,TRBV20-1,TRBJ1-2
CASGTALNEKLFF,TRBV5-5,TRBJ1-4
CAWGQGKEGYTF,TRBV30,TRBJ1-2
CASSSPSNQPQHF,TRBV28,TRBJ1-5
CASSLASGGKQYF,TRBV12-3/TRBV12-4,TRBJ2-5
CAWSRVSNEKLFF,TRBV30,TRBJ1-4
CASSQPILKWPPYGMNTEAFF,TRBV14,TRBJ1-1
CASSVRTGRVLEQYF,TRBV21-1,TRBJ2-5
CASSGGVGGDLWEKLFF,TRBV25-1,TRBJ1-4
CASSSPERKETQYF,TRBV7-9,NA
CASTTLGGSNEQFF,TRBV2,TRBJ2-1
CASSQTSGVPAGELFF,TRBV6-1,TRBJ2-2
CASSSPSGGLSYNEQFF,TRBV5-1,TRBJ2-1
CASSSVQGNEQFF,TRBV6-5,TRBJ2-1
CASSLGLAGQRGETQYF,TRBV11-2,TRBJ2-5
CASSTGASETQYF,TRBV5-1,TRBJ2-5
CASRGSGYEQYF,TRBV28,TRBJ2-7
CATSDAASGTQETQYF,TRBV24-1,TRBJ2-5
CASSLSTDNEQFF,TRBV12-3/TRBV12-4,NA
CASSPTVLNGAPDTEAFF,TRBV14,TRBJ1-1
CASSQDQEQFF,TRBV6-5,NA
CASSQGRVATQYF,TRBV14,TRBJ2-5
CASSFLSWTDTQYF,TRBV7-2,TRBJ2-3